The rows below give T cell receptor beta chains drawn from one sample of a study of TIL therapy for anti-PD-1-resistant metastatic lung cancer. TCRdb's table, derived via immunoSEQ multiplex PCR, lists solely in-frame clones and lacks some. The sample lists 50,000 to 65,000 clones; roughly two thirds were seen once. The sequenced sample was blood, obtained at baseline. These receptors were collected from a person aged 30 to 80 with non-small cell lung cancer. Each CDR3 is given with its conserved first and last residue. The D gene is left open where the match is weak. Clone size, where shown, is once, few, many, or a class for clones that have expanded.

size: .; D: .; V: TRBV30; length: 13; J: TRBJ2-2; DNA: TGTGCCTGGAGTCAATTGAATAACGGGGAGCTGTTTTTT; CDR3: CAWSQLNNGELFF
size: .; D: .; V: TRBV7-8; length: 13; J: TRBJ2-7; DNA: TGTGCCAGCAGCCTGGACCGCCTCTACGAGCAGTACTTC; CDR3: CASSLDRLYEQYF
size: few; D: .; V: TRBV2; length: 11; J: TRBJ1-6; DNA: TGTGCCAGCAGTAGCTCCTCACCCCTCCACTTT; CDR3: CASSSSSPLHF
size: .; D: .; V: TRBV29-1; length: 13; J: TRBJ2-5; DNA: TGCGCAGGGGGGGCAGTCGGTATAGAGACCCAGTACTTC; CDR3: CAGGAVGIETQYF
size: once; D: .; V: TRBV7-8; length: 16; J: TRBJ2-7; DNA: TGTGCCAGCAGCTTAGCGAGGATAGCGGACACCTACGAGCAGTACTTC; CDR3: CASSLARIADTYEQYF
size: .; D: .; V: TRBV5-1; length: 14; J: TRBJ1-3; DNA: TGCGCCAGCAGCTTGTTCGGCTCTGGAAACACCATATATTTT; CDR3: CASSLFGSGNTIYF
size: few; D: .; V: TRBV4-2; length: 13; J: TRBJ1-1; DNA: TGTGCCAGCAGCCAACCAGACACCGGGGAGGCTTTCTTT; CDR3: CASSQPDTGEAFF
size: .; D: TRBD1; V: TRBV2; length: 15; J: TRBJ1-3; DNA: TGTGCCAGCAGCGTCGACAGGGCCTCTGGAAACACCATATATTTT; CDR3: CASSVDRASGNTIYF
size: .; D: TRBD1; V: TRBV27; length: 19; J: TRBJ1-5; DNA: TGTGCCAGCAGTTTATTCCCCCCACGGACAGGAAAAAGCAATCAGCCCCAGCATTTT; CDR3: CASSLFPPRTGKSNQPQHF
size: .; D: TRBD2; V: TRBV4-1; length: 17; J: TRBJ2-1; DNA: TGCGCCAGCAGCCAAGATTGGGGCGGGAGGCCTTACAATGAGCAGTTCTTC; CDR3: CASSQDWGGRPYNEQFF
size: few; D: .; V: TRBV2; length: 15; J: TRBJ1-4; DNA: TGTGCCAGCAGCTACCCGGAAGCAACTAATGAAAAACTGTTTTTT; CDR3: CASSYPEATNEKLFF
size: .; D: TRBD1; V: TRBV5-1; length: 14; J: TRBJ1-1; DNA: TGCGCCAGCAGCGTACAGGGGGCCAACACTGAAGCTTTCTTT; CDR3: CASSVQGANTEAFF
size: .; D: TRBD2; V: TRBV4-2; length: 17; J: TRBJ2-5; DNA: TGTGCCAGCAGCCAAGGTACAGCGGGGGGCGGAGGAGAGACCCAGTACTTC; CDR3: CASSQGTAGGGGETQYF
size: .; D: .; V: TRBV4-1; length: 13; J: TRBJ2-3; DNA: TGCGCCAGCAGCCCTCGTGGGGGGGATACGCAGTATTTT; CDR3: CASSPRGGDTQYF
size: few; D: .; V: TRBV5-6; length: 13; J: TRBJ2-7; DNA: TGTGCCAGCAGCCCCGTGGGGGATCGGGAGCAGTACTTC; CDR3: CASSPVGDREQYF
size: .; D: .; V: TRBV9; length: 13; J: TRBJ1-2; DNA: TGTGCCAGCAGCGTAGACAGTAACTATGGCTACACCTTC; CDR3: CASSVDSNYGYTF
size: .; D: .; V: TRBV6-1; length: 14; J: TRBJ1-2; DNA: TGTGCCAGCAGTTTTTACGACGGGAACTATGGCTACACCTTC; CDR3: CASSFYDGNYGYTF
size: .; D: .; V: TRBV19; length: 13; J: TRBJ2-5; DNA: TGTGCCAGTAGCGTGGACGGGGAGGAGACCCAGTACTTC; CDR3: CASSVDGEETQYF
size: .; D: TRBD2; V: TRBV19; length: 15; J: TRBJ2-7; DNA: TGTGCCAGTAGTGTTACTAGCGGGAGGACCTACGAGCAGTACTTC; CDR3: CASSVTSGRTYEQYF
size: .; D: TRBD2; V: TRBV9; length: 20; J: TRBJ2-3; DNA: TGTGCCAGCAGCGTAGAGGGCTGGGTAGCGGGGGGGAGTAGCACAGATACGCAGTATTTT; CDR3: CASSVEGWVAGGSSTDTQYF
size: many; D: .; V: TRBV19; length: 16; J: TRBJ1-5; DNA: TGTGCCAGTAGTCCTAGGGTCGGGTATAGCAATCAGCCCCAGCATTTT; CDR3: CASSPRVGYSNQPQHF
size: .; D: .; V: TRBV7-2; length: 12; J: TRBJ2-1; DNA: TGTGCCAGCAGCTTAGACGGCTATGAGCAGTTCTTC; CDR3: CASSLDGYEQFF
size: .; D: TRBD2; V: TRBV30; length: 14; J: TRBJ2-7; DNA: TGTGCCTGGAGTGTAGGAGCGGGAAGGGGCGAGCAGTACTTC; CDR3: CAWSVGAGRGEQYF
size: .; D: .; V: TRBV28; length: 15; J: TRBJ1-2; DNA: TGTGCCAGCAGTAATACAGGCAGGGGAGGGGATGGCTACACCTTC; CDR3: CASSNTGRGGDGYTF
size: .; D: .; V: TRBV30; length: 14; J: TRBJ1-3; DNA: TGTGCCTGGAGTGTACTAGGCGGAGGAAACACCATATATTTT; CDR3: CAWSVLGGGNTIYF
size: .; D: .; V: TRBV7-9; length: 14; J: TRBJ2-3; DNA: TGTGCCAGCAGCCGGACTGGATACACAGATACGCAGTATTTT; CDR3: CASSRTGYTDTQYF
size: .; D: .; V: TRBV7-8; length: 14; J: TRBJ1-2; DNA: TGTGCCAGCAGCTTAGGGGTCGGGGGATATGGCTACACCTTC; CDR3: CASSLGVGGYGYTF
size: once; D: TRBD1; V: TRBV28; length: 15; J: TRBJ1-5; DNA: TGTGCCAGCAGTCGGGACAGGGGGGGCGGTCAGCCCCAGCATTTT; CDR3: CASSRDRGGGQPQHF
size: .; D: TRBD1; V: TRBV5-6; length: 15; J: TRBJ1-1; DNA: TGTGCCAGCAGCCCATTAGAGGACAGGGTTGAGGAAGCTTTCTTT; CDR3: CASSPLEDRVEEAFF
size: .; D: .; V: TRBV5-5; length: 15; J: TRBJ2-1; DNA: TGTGCCAGCAGCTTGACCGGAAGCTCCTACAATGAGCAGTTCTTC; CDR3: CASSLTGSSYNEQFF
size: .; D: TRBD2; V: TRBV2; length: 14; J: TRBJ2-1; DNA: TGTGCCAGCAGATATAGCGGGGGGCCTGGTGAGCAGTTCTTC; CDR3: CASRYSGGPGEQFF
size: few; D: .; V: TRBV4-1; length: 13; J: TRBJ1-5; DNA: TGCGCCAGCAGCCTCGGGCCCCAACAGCCCCAGCATTTT; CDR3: CASSLGPQQPQHF
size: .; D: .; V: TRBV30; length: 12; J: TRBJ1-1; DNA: TGTGCCTGGAGTGTATCAAACACTGAAGCTTTCTTT; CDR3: CAWSVSNTEAFF
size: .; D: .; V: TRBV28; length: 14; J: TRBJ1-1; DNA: TGTGCCAGCAGTTTATACGGGTTGAACACTGAAGCTTTCTTT; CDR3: CASSLYGLNTEAFF
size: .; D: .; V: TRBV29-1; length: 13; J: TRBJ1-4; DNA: TGCAGCGTCGGAACTGACAGGAATGAAAAACTGTTTTTT; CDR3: CSVGTDRNEKLFF
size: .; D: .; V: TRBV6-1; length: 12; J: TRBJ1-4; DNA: TGTGCCAGCAGAATTCCAGTAGAAAAACTGTTTTTT; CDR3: CASRIPVEKLFF
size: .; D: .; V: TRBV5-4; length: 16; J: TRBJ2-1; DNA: TGTGCCAGCAGCTTGGGGGGGGCGGGAACCTACAATGAGCAGTTCTTC; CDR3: CASSLGGAGTYNEQFF
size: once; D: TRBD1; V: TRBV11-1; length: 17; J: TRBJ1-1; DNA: TGTGCCAGCAGCAATTATGTGGCAGGGGGCTGGTACACTGAAGCTTTCTTT; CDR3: CASSNYVAGGWYTEAFF
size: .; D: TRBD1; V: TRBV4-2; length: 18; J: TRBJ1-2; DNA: TGTGCCAGCAGCCAAGATTTGGGGGAACAGGGGACTAACTATGGCTACACCTTC; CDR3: CASSQDLGEQGTNYGYTF
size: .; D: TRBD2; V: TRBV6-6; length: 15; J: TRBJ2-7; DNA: TGTGCCAGCAGTCAGTTAGCGGGGGGCCTCTACGAGCAGTACTTC; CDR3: CASSQLAGGLYEQYF
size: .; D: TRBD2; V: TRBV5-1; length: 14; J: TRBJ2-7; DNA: TGCGCCAGCAGCTTCGGTAGCGGGGACTACGAGCAGTACTTC; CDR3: CASSFGSGDYEQYF
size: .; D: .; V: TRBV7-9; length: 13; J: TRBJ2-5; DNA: TGTGCCAGCAGCTTGTACCAGACTGAGACCCAGTACTTC; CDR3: CASSLYQTETQYF
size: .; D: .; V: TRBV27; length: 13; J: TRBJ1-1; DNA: TGTGCCAGCAGTTCCAGGGTTCAGAGTGAAGCTTTCTTT; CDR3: CASSSRVQSEAFF
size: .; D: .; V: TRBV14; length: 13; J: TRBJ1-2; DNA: TGTGCCAGCAGCCAAACGGGGGGCTATGGCTACACCTTC; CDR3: CASSQTGGYGYTF
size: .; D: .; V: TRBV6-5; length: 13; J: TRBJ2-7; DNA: TGTGCCAGCAGCCTACTTTTTACGGGCGAGCAGTACTTC; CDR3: CASSLLFTGEQYF
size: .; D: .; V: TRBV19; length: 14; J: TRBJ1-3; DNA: TGTGCCAGTAGTATGAAGCAGGGTGGAAACACCATATATTTT; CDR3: CASSMKQGGNTIYF
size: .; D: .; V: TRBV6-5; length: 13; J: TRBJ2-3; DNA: TGTGCCAGCTCATTGCCGGGCACAGATACGCAGTATTTT; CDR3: CASSLPGTDTQYF
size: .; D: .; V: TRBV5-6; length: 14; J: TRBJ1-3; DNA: TGTGCCAGCAGCTTCTCAGGGACCGGAAACACCATATATTTT; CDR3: CASSFSGTGNTIYF
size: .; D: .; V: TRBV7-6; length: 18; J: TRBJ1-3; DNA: TGTGCCAGCAGCCGAAACCCCCCCGGGACCCTCTCTGGAAACACCATATATTTT; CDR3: CASSRNPPGTLSGNTIYF
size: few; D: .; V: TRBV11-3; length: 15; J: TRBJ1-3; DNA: TGTGCCAGCAGTCTACAGGGCCCCTCTGGAAACACCATATATTTT; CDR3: CASSLQGPSGNTIYF
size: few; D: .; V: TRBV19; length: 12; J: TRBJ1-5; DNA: TGTGCCAGTAGGGTAGGGAATCAGCCCCAGCATTTT; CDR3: CASRVGNQPQHF
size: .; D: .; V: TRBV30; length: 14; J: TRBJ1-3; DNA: TGTGCCTGGAGTAGGGGGGCCTCTGGAAACACCATATATTTT; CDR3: CAWSRGASGNTIYF
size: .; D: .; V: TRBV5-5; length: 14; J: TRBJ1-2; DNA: TGTGCCAGCAGCTTGACGGGGCATCGCTATGGCTACACCTTC; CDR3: CASSLTGHRYGYTF
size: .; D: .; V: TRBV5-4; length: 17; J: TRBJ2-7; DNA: TGTGCCAGCAGCTCTACTGACTGGTCCCGCCCCACCTACGAGCAGTACTTC; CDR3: CASSSTDWSRPTYEQYF
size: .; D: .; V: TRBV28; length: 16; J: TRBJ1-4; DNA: TGTGCCAGCAGTTTGTTTAGGGGTGCAACTAATGAAAAACTGTTTTTT; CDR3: CASSLFRGATNEKLFF
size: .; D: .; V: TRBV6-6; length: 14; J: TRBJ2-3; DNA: TGTGCCAGCACGCCGGACAGTAACACAGATACGCAGTATTTT; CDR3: CASTPDSNTDTQYF
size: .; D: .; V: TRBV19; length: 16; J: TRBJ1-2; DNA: TGTGCCAGTAGCTTGGAACAAACGGGGAGCGTCTATGGCTACACCTTC; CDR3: CASSLEQTGSVYGYTF
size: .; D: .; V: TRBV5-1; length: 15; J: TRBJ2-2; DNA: TGCGCCAGCAGCTTTGGAGGGCCGGGCACCGGGGAGCTGTTTTTT; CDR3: CASSFGGPGTGELFF
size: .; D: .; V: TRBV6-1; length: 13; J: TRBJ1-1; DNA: TGTGCCAGCAGCTTGACAGAGAACACTGAAGCTTTCTTT; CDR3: CASSLTENTEAFF
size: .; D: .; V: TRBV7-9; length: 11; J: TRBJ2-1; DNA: TGTGCCAGCAGCTTCGGGGTTGAGCAGTTCTTC; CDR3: CASSFGVEQFF